Listed below are T cell receptor beta chains from one sample, sequenced in a study of T cell responses to AZD1222 COVID-19 vaccine. Only in-frame clones appear in the TCRdb table, and some are missing; sequencing was by immunoSEQ multiplex PCR. The sample consists of about 56,000 clones, around 80% of them appearing once. The material was peripheral blood, obtained 28 days after the second AZD1222 dose. These receptors were taken from an adult who received the AZD1222 COVID-19 vaccine. CDR3s include the opening cysteine and the closing phenylalanine or tryptophan. A D gene is named only where the DNA matches it firmly. The size of a clone is reported for some rows only, either as once, few or many, or as a class for expanded clones.

V gene	D gene	clone size	J gene	CDR3 DNA	CDR3 protein
TRBV28	TRBD1	NA	TRBJ2-2	TGTGCCAGCAGTACGCGGACAGGGGGGGACACCGGGGAGCTGTTTTTT	CASSTRTGGDTGELFF
TRBV3-1/TRBV3-2	TRBD1	few	TRBJ1-5	TGTGCCAGCAGCTCAGGGTTTATGACAGGGGCTCAGCCCCAGCATTTT	CASSSGFMTGAQPQHF
TRBV6-2/TRBV6-3	TRBD2	few	TRBJ2-3	TGTGCCAGCAGTCGATTGAGCGGGGGGGCCGAGACGCAGTATTTT	CASSRLSGGAETQYF
TRBV15	NA	NA	TRBJ2-2	TGTGCCACCAGCAGAGCGGGGACCGGGGAGCTGTTTTTT	CATSRAGTGELFF
TRBV28	TRBD1	NA	TRBJ1-5	TGTGCCAGCAGTTACGCGACAGGGGGCAATCAGCCCCAGCATTTT	CASSYATGGNQPQHF
TRBV11-2	NA	NA	TRBJ1-6	TGTGCCAGCAGCACCAATGGGGGGCCTCCAAATTCACCCCTCCACTTT	CASSTNGGPPNSPLHF
TRBV28	NA	NA	TRBJ2-7	TGTGCCAGCAGTCCCCATACAACGATCTACGAGCAGTACTTC	CASSPHTTIYEQYF
TRBV10-3	TRBD1	NA	TRBJ1-6	TGTGCCATCAGTGAGGGCGGACAGGGGAATTCACCCCTCCACTTT	CAISEGGQGNSPLHF
TRBV19	NA	NA	TRBJ1-5	TGTGCCAGTATCAGCCCCGGGAGGTATCAGCCCCAGCATTTT	CASISPGRYQPQHF
TRBV11-2	NA	NA	TRBJ2-1	TGTGCCAGCAGCTTACAGGGTAACCGTGCAATTGAGCAGTTCTTC	CASSLQGNRAIEQFF
TRBV5-6	NA	NA	TRBJ1-6	TGTGCCAGCAGCTTGGGGGTTTCCTATAATTCACCCCTCCACTTT	CASSLGVSYNSPLHF
TRBV5-1	TRBD2	few	TRBJ2-1	TGCGCCAGCAGCTTGGCGTCGGTCAGCGGGGGGGCCTCCTACAATGAGCAGTTCTTC	CASSLASVSGGASYNEQFF
TRBV14	NA	NA	TRBJ1-1	TGTGCCAGCAGTCGGTCCCTGGGGGACACTGAAGCTTTCTTT	CASSRSLGDTEAFF
TRBV7-2	NA	NA	TRBJ1-5	TGTGCCAGCAGCTTAAGGCTAGAAGGGCCCCAGCATTTT	CASSLRLEGPQHF
TRBV5-4	TRBD1	NA	TRBJ1-2	TGTGCCAGCAGCTGGCTAACCGGGACAGGGGGCGATGGCTACACCTTC	CASSWLTGTGGDGYTF
TRBV3-1/TRBV3-2	NA	NA	TRBJ1-4	TGTGCCAGCAGCCCCCTTCCAGAAGAAAAACTGTTTTTT	CASSPLPEEKLFF
TRBV3-1/TRBV3-2	TRBD2	NA	TRBJ2-7	TGTGCCAGCAGCCCTAGCGGGAGCTACGAGCAGTACTTC	CASSPSGSYEQYF
TRBV28	NA	NA	TRBJ1-5	TGTGCCAGCAGTTCCAGTGGAGCTGCCCAGCCCCAGCATTTT	CASSSSGAAQPQHF
TRBV28	TRBD2	NA	TRBJ2-1	TGTGCCGCCACAAGCGGGGGCTCCTACAATGAGCAGTTCTTC	CAATSGGSYNEQFF
TRBV7-9	TRBD1	NA	TRBJ1-4	TGTGCCAGCAGCGTGGGGGACAGGGGACGGGAAAAACTGTTTTTT	CASSVGDRGREKLFF
TRBV5-1	TRBD1	NA	TRBJ1-1	TGCGCCAGCAGCTCCGGACAGGGGGCCGGTGAAGCTTTCTTT	CASSSGQGAGEAFF
TRBV28	NA	NA	TRBJ2-3	TGTGCCAGCAGCCCCGGGCCCCTGCGTACGCAGTATTTT	CASSPGPLRTQYF
TRBV10-3	TRBD1	NA	TRBJ2-1	TGTGCCATCAGGTCGTCCGGGACAGGGGATTACAATGAGCAGTTCTTC	CAIRSSGTGDYNEQFF
TRBV6-5	TRBD1	NA	TRBJ1-1	TGTGCCAGCAGGAGGGACACAGGGGGTAACACTGAAGCTTTCTTT	CASRRDTGGNTEAFF
TRBV30	TRBD1	NA	TRBJ1-6	TGTGCCTGGAGGGACAGGGAGGATTCACCCCTCCACTTT	CAWRDREDSPLHF
TRBV5-6	NA	NA	TRBJ1-2	TGTGCCAGCAGCTTGGACCGGGGCGGCTACACCTTC	CASSLDRGGYTF
TRBV28	NA	NA	TRBJ1-6	TGTGCCAGCAGTTTCGGCCAACGGGACGGCACGACACCCCTCCACTTT	CASSFGQRDGTTPLHF
TRBV6-5	TRBD1	NA	TRBJ1-1	TGTGCCAGCAGGCGTGACAGGGACACTGAAGCTTTCTTT	CASRRDRDTEAFF
TRBV5-1	TRBD2	NA	TRBJ2-5	TGCGCCAGCAGCCTCAGGACTAGCGGCTACCAAGAGACCCAGTACTTC	CASSLRTSGYQETQYF
TRBV19	TRBD2	NA	TRBJ2-3	TGTGCCAGTAGTATAGATGGAGCGGGAGTTACTAGCACAGATACGCAGTATTTT	CASSIDGAGVTSTDTQYF
TRBV29-1	TRBD1	NA	TRBJ1-1	TGCAGCGTTGCGAGACAGGGGAACACTGAAGCTTTCTTT	CSVARQGNTEAFF
TRBV16	TRBD1	NA	TRBJ1-3	TGTGCCAGCAGCCAACTACGGGACAGCGGAAACACCATATATTTT	CASSQLRDSGNTIYF
TRBV6-5	NA	NA	TRBJ1-2	TGTGCCAGCATCCCTCCTGGCAGGCTCTATGGCTACACCTTC	CASIPPGRLYGYTF
TRBV9	TRBD1	NA	TRBJ2-6	TGTGCCAGCAGCGTCACCGACAGGGCACTTGGGGCCAACGTCCTGACTTTC	CASSVTDRALGANVLTF
TRBV7-9	TRBD2	NA	TRBJ2-3	TGTGCCAGCAGCTCCGGGACTAGCGGGGTTCGCACAGATACGCAGTATTTT	CASSSGTSGVRTDTQYF
TRBV28	TRBD2	NA	TRBJ2-7	TGTGCCAGCAGTTGGGTGGGACTAGCGGGAGGGCCGGAAGAGCAGTACTTC	CASSWVGLAGGPEEQYF
TRBV7-2	NA	NA	TRBJ2-2	TGTGCCAGCAGCTTGGTCCCACCGTCCCTCTCGAGTACCGGGGAGCTGTTTTTT	CASSLVPPSLSSTGELFF
TRBV6-5	TRBD2	few	TRBJ2-1	TGTGCCAGCAGGACTAGCGGGATGGACAATGAGCAGTTCTTC	CASRTSGMDNEQFF
TRBV5-1	NA	NA	TRBJ1-5	TGCGCCAGCAGCTTAGACAGCCCCAATCAGCCCCAGCATTTT	CASSLDSPNQPQHF
TRBV19	NA	NA	TRBJ1-5	TGTGCCAGTAGTCCGCCCAACTGGTCCCAGCATTTT	CASSPPNWSQHF
TRBV7-8	NA	NA	TRBJ1-3	TGTGCCAGCAGCTTAGGAAGGACATCCTACTCTGGAAACACCATATATTTT	CASSLGRTSYSGNTIYF
TRBV5-1	NA	once	TRBJ1-1	TGCGCCAGCAGCTCGGCCGGAGGGAACACTGAAGCTTTCTTT	CASSSAGGNTEAFF
TRBV28	TRBD1	NA	TRBJ2-7	TGTGCCAGCAGGAGGACAGGGATCTACGAGCAGTACTTC	CASRRTGIYEQYF
TRBV27	NA	NA	TRBJ2-7	TGTGCCAGCAGTTTAGCTATGGGAGCCGAGCAGTACTTC	CASSLAMGAEQYF
TRBV5-6	TRBD2	NA	TRBJ2-7	TGTGCCAGCAGCGGGGGCCTAGCGGGAGATCGCGAGCAGTACTTC	CASSGGLAGDREQYF
TRBV10-3	TRBD1	NA	TRBJ1-3	TGTGCCATCAGTGGACAGGGTAGCCCTGGAAACACCATATATTTT	CAISGQGSPGNTIYF
TRBV2	TRBD1	once	TRBJ2-2	TGTGCCAGCAGTGACAGGGGGAAAGGTACCGGGGAGCTGTTTTTT	CASSDRGKGTGELFF